This TCR beta chain stems from a study of blood T cells in healthy people across ages. There are 14 residues in the CDR3. Trimming removed 1 base from V and 5 bases from J; junction bases left unmatched: 3. CDR1 is SGDLS and CDR2 is YYNGEE in the germline V gene. For the second PCR, which ran for 7 to 11 cycles, a sample-barcoded 5' primer and a J-beta primer mix were used. Every cDNA molecule carried a tag from a template-switch adaptor bearing 12 random nucleotides. Via MiXCR, TCRdb re-called the 5' RACE reads, giving one row per CDR3 protein. The table has under 1,000,000 distinct CDR3 sequences, under 40% seen once; the top ten hold around 13%. This clonotype was detected many times. The antigen remains unidentified. Overall study results and limits: Diversity estimates from one million T cells were considered underestimates. Age advanced and TCR beta diversity per million T cells fell, roughly linearly.

This clonotype was sampled from a man between 18 and 35 years old in good health. V usage is TRBV9 and J usage is TRBJ1-5; 7 bases match TRBD1. The sample comprised blood. CDR3 DNA sequence: TGTGCCAGCAGCGTAAAGGGGACAGATCAGCCCCAGCATTTT. This codes for CASSVKGTDQPQHF.